A single sample is the source of the 5 T cell receptor beta chains below, sequenced in a study of early T cells in non-severe SARS-CoV-2 infection. Each CDR3 protein gets one entry after TCRdb re-called the 5' RACE reads with MiXCR. The sample yields roughly 31,000 distinct CDR3 sequences, about 4.6% seen once. Specimen: whole blood. The receptors were gathered from an adult who was a healthcare worker with PCR-confirmed SARS-CoV-2 infection or an uninfected control (not recorded which).

This clonotype was found many times. V usage is TRBV11-2 and J usage is TRBJ2-2; D not certain. CDR1 is SGHAT, CDR2 FQNNGV, per germline. Trimming took 1 base from V and 13 from J, leaving 13 bases between them. CDR3 length: 13 residues. CDR3 residues: CASSLGGVERLFF. CDR3 nucleotide sequence: TGTGCCAGCAGCTTAGGAGGAGTAGAACGGCTGTTTTTT. The entire variable domain, with the rest obtained from reference TRBV11-2 and TRBJ2-2, is as follows: EAGVAQSPRYKIIEKRQSVAFWCNPISGHATLYWYQQILGQGPKLLIQFQNNGVVDDSQLPKDRFSAERLKGVDSTLKIQPAKLEDSAVYLCASSLGGVERLFFGEGSRLTVL.

This clonotype was counted ten times or more. The chain uses TRBV2 and TRBJ1-6; D uncertain. The CDR3 has 12 residues. CDR1 is SNHLY, CDR2 FYNNEI, per germline. Trimming removed 8 bases from V and 5 bases from J, with 7 bases in between. The CDR3 DNA reads as TGTGCCAGCGGGCAGAATAATTCACCCCTCCACTTT. This sequence encodes CASGQNNSPLHF.

This clonotype has a count of ten or more. The chain recombines TRBV12-3 or TRBV12-4 with TRBJ1-5; possibly TRBD1 for D (6 bases). V lost 5 bases to trimming and J lost 7 bases, with 12 bases between them. The CDR3 extends over 13 amino acids. CDR3 in DNA: TGTGCCAGCAGTCAATCACAGGGCCAGCCCCAGCATTTT. Its protein product is CASSQSQGQPQHF.

This clonotype was found a few times. The chain has TRBV11-2 and TRBJ2-3; no reliable D call. This CDR3 is 16 amino acids long. In germline, CDR1 is SGHAT, CDR2 FQNNGV. V was trimmed by 1 base and J by 0 bases, leaving 11 bases between them. CDR3 amino acids: CASSLGQTSSTDTQYF. The CDR3 DNA sequence: TGTGCCAGCAGCTTAGGTCAGACATCTAGCACAGATACGCAGTATTTT.

This clonotype showed up many times. This chain links TRBV11-2 with TRBJ1-1, with a weak D call TRBD1 (6 bases). CDR1 is SGHAT, CDR2 FQNNGV, per germline. The length of the CDR3 is 13 residues. V lost 0 bases and J lost 7, with 9 bases in between. The CDR3 here is CASSLDLTGEAFF. In nucleotides, the CDR3 is TGTGCCAGCAGCTTAGATCTGACAGGTGAAGCTTTCTTT.